One sample yielded the 17 T cell receptor beta chains listed below, sequenced in a study of T cell repertoires in aging, cancer and after chemotherapy. Multiplex touch-down PCR with TRB-A/B primers amplified rearranged V-D-J TRB sequences. From the multiplex PCR reads, TCRdb called clonotypes with MiXCR, one entry per CDR3 protein. The data show approximately 13,000 distinct CDR3 sequences, roughly a quarter seen once. Amplification of TCR beta used genomic DNA extracted from peripheral blood. The material sequenced was blood. The receptors come from a human donor in good health.

The rearrangement links TRBV14 to TRBJ2-6; D ambiguous. Germline loops: CDR1 SGHDN, CDR2 FVKESK. The CDR3 has 15 amino acids. The V and J ends lost 4 bases and 0 bases respectively, with 7 bases between them. The CDR3 reads CASSPRLSGANVLTF. DNA for the CDR3: TGTGCCAGCAGCCCCCGGCTCTCTGGGGCCAACGTCCTGACTTTC.

The rearrangement links TRBV24-1 to TRBJ1-5; unclear D gene. CDR1 and CDR2 (germline): KGHDR, SFDVKD. V gave up 5 bases and J gave up 0 bases, with 7 bases separating them. The CDR3 has 14 amino acids. The CDR3 DNA sequence: TGTGCCACCAGTGGGCAGGCTAGCAATCAGCCCCAGCATTTT. Protein product: CATSGQASNQPQHF.

About this clonotype: Possible read error: a much larger clone is one base away. The chain links TRBV19 to TRBJ1-6, with no clear D. Trimming cost V 7 bases and J 9 bases, with 16 bases left between them. Germline V gene sequence: CDR1 LNHDA, CDR2 SQIVND (reference sequence). The CDR3 is made up of 14 amino acids. For the CDR3, the DNA is TGTGCCAGTATTATTCGTTCCGGCCTTTCACCCCTCCACTTT. This codes for CASIIRSGLSPLHF. The full variable domain, its missing parts supplied by reference TRBV19 and TRBJ1-6, is DGGITQSPKYLFRKEGQNVTLSCEQNLNHDAMYWYRQDPGQGLRLIYYSQIVNDFQKGDIAEGYSVSREKKESFPLTVTSAQKNPTAFYLCASIIRSGLSPLHFGNGTRLTVT.

This clonotype is labeled as medium-sized. The V and J genes are TRBV27 and TRBJ1-2; weak D call: TRBD1 (6 bases). The CDR3 extends over 14 amino acids. Between the trimmed V and J ends, which lost 3 bases and 8 bases, there was a span of 16 bases. The germline gives CDR1 MNHEY, CDR2 SMNVEV (reference sequence). The chain's CDR3 is CASSFGDQGQGYTF. Written as DNA, the CDR3 is TGTGCCAGCAGTTTTGGAGACCAGGGGCAAGGCTACACCTTC.

This rearrangement joins TRBV20-1 to TRBJ2-5; TRBD2 agrees at 11 bases. CDR1 and CDR2 from the germline V gene are DFQATT and SNEGSKA (reference sequence). The CDR3 has 14 amino acids. V was clipped by 1 base and J by 3 bases; unmatched bases: 1. CDR3 DNA: TGCAGTGCTAGAGGACTAGCGGGGAAAGAGACCCAGTACTTC. Encoded protein: CSARGLAGKETQYF.

This clonotype was counted a few times. The chain has TRBV10-3 and TRBJ1-3; 11 bases are shared with TRBD1. Unmatched junction bases numbered 2, after V lost 0 bases and J lost 4 bases. The V gene's germline CDR1 is ENHRY and CDR2 SYGVKD. The CDR3 loop spans 16 amino acids. This CDR3 is CAISESRTGGGNTIYF. The CDR3 nucleotides read TGTGCCATCAGTGAGTCTAGGACAGGGGGCGGAAACACCATATATTTT.

This clonotype occurred a few times. The chain combines TRBV7-2 with TRBJ1-5; the D is unclear. The V end lost 1 base, the J end lost 3 bases, and 4 bases lay between the germline ends. This CDR3 has 13 amino acids. Germline values: CDR1 SGHTA, CDR2 FQGNSA. The DNA of the CDR3 is TGTGCCAGCAGCTTAGGGTACAATCAGCCCCAGCATTTT. It codes for CASSLGYNQPQHF.

V gene TRBV4-1 combines with J gene TRBJ1-3; 9 bases fit TRBD1. The J segment lost 11 bases and the V segment lost 3 bases, leaving 5 bases of the junction unmatched. The CDR3 consists of 13 residues. CDR1 is MGHRA and CDR2 is YSYEKL in the germline V gene. The CDR3 reads CASSQGQGRAIYF. The DNA for the CDR3 is TGCGCCAGCAGCCAGGGACAGGGCCGCGCCATATATTTT.

By share, this clonotype counts as medium-sized. This chain uses TRBV6-5 with TRBJ2-7; D is ambiguous. CDR1 MNHEY and CDR2 SVGAGI come from the germline V gene. With 0 bases removed from V and 6 bases from J, the gap between germline ends came to 12 bases. The CDR3 consists of 14 residues. The CDR3 is CASSYSIFSGEQYF. CDR3 nucleotides: TGTGCCAGCAGTTACTCCATCTTCTCCGGCGAGCAGTACTTC.

This clonotype qualifies as medium-sized. The rearrangement uses TRBV20-1 and TRBJ1-2; weak D call: TRBD1 (5 bases). From germline, CDR1 is DFQATT and CDR2 SNEGSKA (reference sequence). This CDR3 has 13 residues. V dropped 6 bases and J dropped 6 bases, with 17 bases sitting between them. Here the CDR3 reads CSATGDPGNGYTF. CDR3 nucleotides: TGCAGTGCCACTGGGGACCCGGGGAATGGCTACACCTTC.

This chain joins TRBV7-9 and TRBJ2-7; D might be TRBD1 or TRBD2, each matching 5 bases. Germline V gene data show CDR1 as SEHNR and CDR2 as FQNEAQ (reference sequence). Trimming stripped 5 bases from V and 3 bases from J, with 11 bases between. The CDR3 has 13 amino acids. The chain's CDR3 is CASSPREHYEQYF. CDR3 sequence (DNA): TGTGCCAGCAGCCCCAGGGAGCACTACGAGCAGTACTTC.

This clonotype rates as medium-sized. The V call is TRBV30, the J call TRBJ1-3; D unclear. The CDR3 extends over 13 amino acids. From germline, CDR1 is GTSNPN and CDR2 SVGIG (reference sequence). The V gene lost 0 bases and the J gene lost 0 bases, with 3 bases spanning the gap. The CDR3 DNA sequence: TGTGCCTGGAGTGTCAGCTCTGGAAACACCATATATTTT. Translated, it gives CAWSVSSGNTIYF.

This clonotype is medium-sized (0.01 to 0.1%) by share. The V gene is TRBV18, the J gene TRBJ2-7; no clear D gene. The ends were cut back, 3 bases at V and 3 bases at J, with 9 bases in the middle. Germline V gene sequence: CDR1 KGHSH, CDR2 LQKENI. The CDR3 totals 13 residues. This CDR3 is CASSPRRDYEQYF. DNA for the CDR3: TGTGCCAGCTCACCCAGGAGAGACTACGAGCAGTACTTC.

The CDR3 DNA sequence: TGTGCCAGCAGCTCGACGAGCTCCTATAATTCACCCCTCCACTTT. Amino acid sequence: CASSSTSSYNSPLHF. V usage is TRBV5-5 and J usage is TRBJ1-6; D not certain. V shed 3 bases and J shed 0 bases, with 7 bases lying between them. The CDR3 spans 15 residues. Looked up from germline, CDR1 is SGHKS and CDR2 is YYEKEE (reference sequence).

This chain uses TRBV6-5 with TRBJ2-5; D is possibly TRBD2 (6 bases). Germline values: CDR1 MNHEY, CDR2 SVGAGI. Trimming removed 0 bases at V and 4 bases at J, with 9 bases between. The CDR3 sequence is 14 residues long. The CDR3 nucleotides are TGTGCCAGCAGTTACTCGAACGGGAGAGAGACCCAGTACTTC. Protein product: CASSYSNGRETQYF.

This clonotype was seen a handful of times. The genes are TRBV18 and TRBJ2-1, with TRBD2 matching over 7 bases. This CDR3 has 13 residues. Germline V gene sequence: CDR1 KGHSH, CDR2 LQKENI. J lost 8 bases, V lost 1 base, and 2 bases had no gene match. This CDR3 is CASSPRLADEQFF. The CDR3 DNA reads TGTGCCAGCTCACCACGACTAGCAGATGAGCAGTTCTTC.

This chain links TRBV20-1 with TRBJ2-1; D gene ambiguous. CDR3 size: 10 residues. V was clipped by 6 bases and J by 7 bases, with 7 bases between them. Germline V gene lookup returns CDR1 DFQATT and CDR2 SNEGSKA (reference sequence). In DNA form, the CDR3 reads TGCAGTGCCCAGGATAATGAGCAGTTCTTC. Protein sequence: CSAQDNEQFF.